This T cell receptor beta chain originates from a study of naive and memory T cell subsets. The germline CDR1 and CDR2 sequences are SQVTM and ANQGSEA. The trim removed 6 bases at V and 3 bases at J, leaving 6 bases unmatched. The CDR3 spans 13 residues. A UMI-containing oligonucleotide was joined by 3' ligation to the TCR cDNA template. Adult healthy volunteers gave 2.5 ml peripheral blood for whole-blood RNA. Cells were not sorted; total RNA input targeted roughly 1 to 1000 ng. Ligated cDNA underwent four rounds of PCR with nested alpha and beta constant region primers and SP2. Reverse transcription of blood and skin TCR RNA was primed at alpha and beta constant regions. TCRdb reprocessed the 5' RACE reads via MiXCR and lists one record per CDR3 protein. The sample lists about 59,000 distinct CDR3 sequences, less than 10% seen once, with 19% in the top ten. Study findings and constraints: Potentially, T cell activation and differentiation skew this RNA-based measurement.

This clonotype was found many times. The antigen is unknown. V gene TRBV29-1 combines with J gene TRBJ1-2, with 8 bases identical to TRBD1. The clonotype was recovered from a female donor in good health. The CDR3 region is CSVGTGSDYGYTF. The CDR3 coding sequence is TGCAGCGTCGGGACAGGATCGGACTATGGCTACACCTTC.